The T cell receptor (beta chain) under discussion was sequenced for a study of blood T cell repertoires in COVID-19. Seattle patient enrollment occurred during active infection, with longitudinal follow-up thereafter. In the original processing: Amplification from reference gene primers served as the basis for estimated nucleated cell counts. This table comes from immunoSEQ multiplex PCR, and its TCRdb copy is limited to in-frame clones, with some not included. That table gives V, J and clone size, and the DNA gave D and trimming. The table records hundreds of thousands of clones, around 89% of them present only once. This clonotype originated in a woman aged 50 to 60 with COVID-19, enrolled during active disease. The material sequenced was peripheral blood.

The CDR3 bases are TGTGCCAGCAGCGGGACAGGGGTCTTCAGACCCATGAACACTGAAGCTTTCTTT. It is translated as CASSGTGVFRPMNTEAFF. The V and J genes are TRBV7-8 and TRBJ1-1, with 10 nucleotides matching TRBD1. Trimming took 5 bases from V and 0 from J; bases not matched to a gene: 12. The CDR3 is 18 amino acids. Germline-derived CDR1 and CDR2 are SGHVS and FQNEAQ.